The 2 T cell receptor beta chains below come from one sample, sequenced in a study of cytomegalovirus exposure and HLA in healthy donors. Use of 60 Vbeta and 13 Jbeta primers characterized the PCR. Measured with immunoSEQ multiplex PCR; TCRdb has only the in-frame clones, and not every one. The table records approximately 150,000 clones, approximately 78% of them present only once. The sample was PBMCs. All receptors come from a female donor in good health and CMV-seronegative.

The CDR3 bases are TGTGCCAGCAGCCAAGACTCCCTAGCGGGAGGGGGACCCTACGAGCAGTACTTC. Amino acids: CASSQDSLAGGGPYEQYF. This chain links TRBV4-2 with TRBJ2-7; TRBD2 agrees at 12 bases. Germline CDR1 reads LGHNA; CDR2 reads YNFKEQ. This CDR3 comprises 18 residues. V lost 0 bases, J lost 2 bases, and 8 bases stayed unmatched.

The rearrangement uses TRBV30 and TRBJ1-4; TRBD1 agrees at 9 bases. CDR1 is GTSNPN and CDR2 is SVGIG in the germline V gene (reference sequence). The trim removed 3 bases at V and 7 bases at J, leaving 6 bases unmatched. The CDR3 is 14 residues long. The CDR3 DNA is TGTGCCTGGAGATTACAGGGGGCCTCTGAAAAACTGTTTTTT. Its translation is CAWRLQGASEKLFF. Complete variable domain (other parts from reference TRBV30 and TRBJ1-4): SQTIHQWPATLVQPVGSPLSLECTVEGTSNPNLYWYRQAAGRGLQLLFYSVGIGQISSEVPQNLSASRPQDRQFILSSKKLLLSDSGFYLCAWRLQGASEKLFFGSGTQLSVL.